This TCR beta chain was sequenced in a study of blood T cell repertoires in COVID-19. In the study overall: Collection of acute and convalescent COVID-19 samples took place in the United States, Italy and Spain.

As processed by the authors: Researchers report that nucleated cell counts were estimated from reference gene primer amplification. TCRdb's copy holds only in-frame clones and misses some; the assay was immunoSEQ multiplex PCR. The V and J calls and clone size come from that table; D and trimming were worked out from the DNA. This sample has 15,000 to 20,000 clones, with 85% to 90% found just once. The source material was peripheral blood. The sequence was obtained from a human donor with active COVID-19. The donor label of this sample is uncertain.

This CDR3 is CASSFYSISVEAFF. CDR3 sequence (DNA): TGTGCCAGCAGCTTTTATTCTATTTCTGTTGAAGCTTTCTTT. The chain joins TRBV7-9 to TRBJ1-1, with no clear D. Trimming removed 3 bases from V and 7 bases from J, with 15 bases in between. Germline loops: CDR1 SEHNR, CDR2 FQNEAQ (reference sequence). CDR3 length: 14 residues. The variable domain in full, with the rest retrieved from reference TRBV7-9 and TRBJ1-1, is DTGVSQNPRHKITKRGQNVTFRCDPISEHNRLYWYRQTLGQGPEFLTYFQNEAQLEKSRLLSDRFSAERPKGSFSTLEIQRTEQGDSAMYLCASSFYSISVEAFFGQGTRLTVV.